This paragraph reports one T cell receptor (beta chain). Only in-frame clones appear in the TCRdb table, and some are missing; sequencing was by immunoSEQ multiplex PCR. The sample holds some 93,000 clones, 91% seen once. CDR1 is GTSNPN, CDR2 SVGIG, per germline (reference sequence). Germline trimming cut 0 bases from V and 6 bases from J; bases unmatched to any gene: 7. The CDR3 loop spans 14 amino acids. This specimen belongs to a study of T cell changes during pregnancy in multiple sclerosis. The receptor's source is a female donor in good health, enrolled as a control in a pregnancy study. V and J are TRBV30 and TRBJ2-7, with 8 bases fitting TRBD1. The sequencing used peripheral blood, collected after pregnancy. CDR3 sequence (DNA): TGTGCCTGGAGTGTCGGACAGGGAATAGGCGAGCAGTACTTC. This sequence encodes CAWSVGQGIGEQYF.